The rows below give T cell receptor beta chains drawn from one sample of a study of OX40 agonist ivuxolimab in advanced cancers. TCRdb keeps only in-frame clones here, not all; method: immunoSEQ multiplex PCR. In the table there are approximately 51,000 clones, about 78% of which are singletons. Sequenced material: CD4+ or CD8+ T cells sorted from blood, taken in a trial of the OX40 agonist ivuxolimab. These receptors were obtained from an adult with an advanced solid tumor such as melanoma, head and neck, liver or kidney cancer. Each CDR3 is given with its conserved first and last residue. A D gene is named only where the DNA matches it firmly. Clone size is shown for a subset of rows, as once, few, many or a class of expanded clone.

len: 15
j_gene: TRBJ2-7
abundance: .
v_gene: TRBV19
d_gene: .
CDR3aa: CASSTKPGPSYEQYF

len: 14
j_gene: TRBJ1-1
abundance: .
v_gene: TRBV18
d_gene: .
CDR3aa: CASSPNAPPTQAFF

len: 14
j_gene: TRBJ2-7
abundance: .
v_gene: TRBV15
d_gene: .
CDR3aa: CATSVRSRSREQYF

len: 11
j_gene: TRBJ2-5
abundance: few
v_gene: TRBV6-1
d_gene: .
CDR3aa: CASILGETQYF

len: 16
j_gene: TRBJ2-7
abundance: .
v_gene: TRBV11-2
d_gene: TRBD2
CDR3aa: CASSLEVSGRTYEQYF

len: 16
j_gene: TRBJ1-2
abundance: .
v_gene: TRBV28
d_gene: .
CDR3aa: CASRHSQIGGIYGYTF

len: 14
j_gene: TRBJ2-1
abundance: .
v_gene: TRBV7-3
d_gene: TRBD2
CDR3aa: CASSLAGVYNEQFF

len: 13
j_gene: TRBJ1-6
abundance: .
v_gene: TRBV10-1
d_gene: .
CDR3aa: CASSDPRDSPLHF

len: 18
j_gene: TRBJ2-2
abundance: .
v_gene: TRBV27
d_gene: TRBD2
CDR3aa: CASSLSKFKRENTGELFF

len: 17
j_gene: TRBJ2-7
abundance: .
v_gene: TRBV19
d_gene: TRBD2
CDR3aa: CASSISPSGRGTYEQYF

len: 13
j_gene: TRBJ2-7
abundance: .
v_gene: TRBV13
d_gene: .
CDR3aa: CASSPPGPYEQYF

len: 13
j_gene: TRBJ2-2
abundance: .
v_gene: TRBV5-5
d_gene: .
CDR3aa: CASSLANTGELFF

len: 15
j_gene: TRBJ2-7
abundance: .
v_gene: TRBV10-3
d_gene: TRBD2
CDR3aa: CAIRSSSGRAYEQYF

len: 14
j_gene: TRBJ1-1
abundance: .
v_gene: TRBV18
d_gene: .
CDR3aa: CASSPGTENTEAFF

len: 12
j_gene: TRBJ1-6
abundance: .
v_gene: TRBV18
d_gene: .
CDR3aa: CASSLPSSPLHF

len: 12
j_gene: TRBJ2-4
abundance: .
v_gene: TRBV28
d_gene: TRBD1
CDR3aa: CATGQGKNIQYF

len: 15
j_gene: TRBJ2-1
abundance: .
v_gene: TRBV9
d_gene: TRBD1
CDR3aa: CASSATGGPYNEQFF

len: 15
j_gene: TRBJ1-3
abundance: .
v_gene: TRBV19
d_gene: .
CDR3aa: CASSRGLTSGNTIYF

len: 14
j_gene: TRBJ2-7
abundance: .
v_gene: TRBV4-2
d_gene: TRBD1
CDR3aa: CASSQTGTGDEQYF

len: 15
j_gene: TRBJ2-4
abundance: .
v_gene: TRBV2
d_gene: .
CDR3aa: CASSETVAAKNIQYF

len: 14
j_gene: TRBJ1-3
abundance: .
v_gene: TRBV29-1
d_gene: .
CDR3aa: CSVERGVSGNTIYF

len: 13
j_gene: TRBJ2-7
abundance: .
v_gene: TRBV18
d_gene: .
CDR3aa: CASSSRSSYEQYF

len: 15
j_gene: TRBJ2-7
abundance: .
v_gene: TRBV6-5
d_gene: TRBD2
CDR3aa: CASRTGTSGLYEQYF

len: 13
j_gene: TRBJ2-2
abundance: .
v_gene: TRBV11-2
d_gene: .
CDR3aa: CASSQTGSGELFF

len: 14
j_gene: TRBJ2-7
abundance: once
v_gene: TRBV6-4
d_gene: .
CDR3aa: CASSISAGSHEQYF

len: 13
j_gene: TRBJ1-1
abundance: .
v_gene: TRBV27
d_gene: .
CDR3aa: CASRPRRNTEAFF

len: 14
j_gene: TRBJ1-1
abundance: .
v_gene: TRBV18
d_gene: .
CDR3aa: CASSQNDGNTEAFF

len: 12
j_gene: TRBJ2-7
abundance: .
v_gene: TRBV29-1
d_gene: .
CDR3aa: CSVEGQTYEQYF

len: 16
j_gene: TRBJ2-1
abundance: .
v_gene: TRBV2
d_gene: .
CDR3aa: CASTKRETSFYNEQFF

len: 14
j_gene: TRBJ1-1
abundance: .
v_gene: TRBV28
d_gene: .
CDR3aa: CASSLGQKGTEAFF

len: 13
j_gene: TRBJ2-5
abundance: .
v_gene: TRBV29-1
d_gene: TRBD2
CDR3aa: CSVEPTRGETQYF

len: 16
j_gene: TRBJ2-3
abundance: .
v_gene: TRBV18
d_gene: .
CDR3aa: CASSPYTGASTDTQYF

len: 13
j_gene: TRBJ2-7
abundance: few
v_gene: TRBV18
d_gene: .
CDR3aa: CASSPPGAYEQYF

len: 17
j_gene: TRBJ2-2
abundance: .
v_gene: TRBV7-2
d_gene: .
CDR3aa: CASSLIRTRIYTGELFF

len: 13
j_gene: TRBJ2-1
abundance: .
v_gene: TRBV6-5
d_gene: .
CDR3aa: CASSYGRRSPLFF

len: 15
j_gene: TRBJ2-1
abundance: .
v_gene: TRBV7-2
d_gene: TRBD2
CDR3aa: CASSLASGAYNEQFF

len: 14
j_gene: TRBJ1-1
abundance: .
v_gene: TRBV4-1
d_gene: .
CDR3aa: CASRGTRAGTEAFF

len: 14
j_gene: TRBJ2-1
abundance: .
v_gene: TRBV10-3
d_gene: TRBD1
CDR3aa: CAISKGQGGNEQFF

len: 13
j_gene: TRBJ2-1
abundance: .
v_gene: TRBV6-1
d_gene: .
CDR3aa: CASSGNIQNEQFF

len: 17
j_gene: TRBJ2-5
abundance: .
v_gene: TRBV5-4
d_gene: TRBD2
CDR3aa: CASSRLAGGLSRETQYF

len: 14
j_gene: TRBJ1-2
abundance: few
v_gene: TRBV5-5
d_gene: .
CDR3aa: CASSFRDGGYGYTF

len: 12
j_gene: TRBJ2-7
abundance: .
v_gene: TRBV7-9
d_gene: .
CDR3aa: CASSFQSYEQYF

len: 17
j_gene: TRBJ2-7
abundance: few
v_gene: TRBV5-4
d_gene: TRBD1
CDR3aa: CASSLQGALVMRDEQYF

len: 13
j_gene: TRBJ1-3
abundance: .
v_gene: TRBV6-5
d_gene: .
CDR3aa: CASRTNSGNTIYF

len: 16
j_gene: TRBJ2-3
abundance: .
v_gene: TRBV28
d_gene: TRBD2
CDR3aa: CASSPSGAGVTDTQYF

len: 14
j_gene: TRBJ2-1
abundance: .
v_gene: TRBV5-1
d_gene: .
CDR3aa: CASSLGDTPWEQFF

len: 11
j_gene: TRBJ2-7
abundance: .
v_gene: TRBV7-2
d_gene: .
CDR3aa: CASSAAYEQYF

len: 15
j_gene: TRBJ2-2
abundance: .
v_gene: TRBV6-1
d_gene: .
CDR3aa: CASSGTFGTTGELFF

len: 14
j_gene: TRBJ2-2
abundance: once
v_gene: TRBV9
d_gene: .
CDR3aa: CASSVAPPSGELFF

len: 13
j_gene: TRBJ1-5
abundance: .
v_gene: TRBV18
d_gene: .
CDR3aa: CASSPGANQPQHF

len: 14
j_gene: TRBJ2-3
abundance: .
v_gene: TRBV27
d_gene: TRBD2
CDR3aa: CASSKREGTDTQYF

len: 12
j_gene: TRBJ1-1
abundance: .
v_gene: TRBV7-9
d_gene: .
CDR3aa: CASSLDPYQAFF

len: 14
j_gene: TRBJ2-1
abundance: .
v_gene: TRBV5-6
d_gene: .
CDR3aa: CASSFYSNNNEQFF